This T cell receptor (beta chain) was captured in a study of CXCR3-negative and CXCR3-positive naive CD8 T cells (dated by TCRdb to between 2018 and 2020). As for the study more broadly: In total, about 130 million TRB reads were obtained, or roughly 1.5 +/- 0.3 million reads per library. The TRBV-TRBJ cluster analysis covered naive subsets from about 5 donors and memory cells from 3 donors. The diversity and physicochemical repertoire analyses included under 12 donors pooled from two independent experiments. The full study reports these points: Both naive subsets had comparably high repertoire diversity, while memory CD8+ T cells had much lower repertoire diversity. Similar TRBV-TRBJ usage was shown by naive CXCR3-negative and CXCR3-positive cells from the same donor, whereas distinct patterns were shown by memory cells. Because CXCR3 expression was partially decreased after cryopreservation, freshly isolated PBMCs were used for most assays. Surface CD5, linked to self-reactivity in mice, was comparable between naive subsets; TCR interaction strength was therefore also inferred from TRB CDR3 physicochemical properties. TRB CDR3s from CXCR3-positive naive cells showed higher hydrophobicity (lower Kidera factor 4), lower energy, and higher strength and volume indices than CXCR3-negative naive cells.

As for this clonotype: No antigen is known for it.

Taken from the germline V gene (reference sequence), the CDR1 and CDR2 loops are MNHEY and SMNVEV. The CDR3 covers 14 residues, taking in both the cysteine and the phenylalanine. No nucleotide data were recorded. Sequencing was performed on a NextSeq 550. The Human TCR Profiling Kit (MiLaboratory) was used to prepare UMI-labeled 5' RACE TRB cDNA libraries. The full amount of extracted RNA was used for cDNA synthesis, and the full amount of resulting cDNA was used for PCR amplification. Libraries were prepared in parallel with an identical number of PCR cycles. For the original study's pipeline: About 53,000 +/- 10,000 unique UMI-labeled TRB cDNA molecules per library were extracted with MIGEC and MiXCR, with at least two reads per UMI required. On average, each library contained approximately 40,000 +/- 10,000 functional in-frame TRB CDR3 nucleotide clonotypes without stop codons. Diversity metrics, including normalized Shannon-Wiener and Chao1, were computed in VDJtools after downsampling to 5000 UMI-labeled TRB molecules per sample. For the central five CDR3 residues, VDJtools calculated physicochemical properties weighted by clonotype size, namely interaction energy, strength, volume and Kidera factor 4. After the reads were reprocessed by TCRdb, one entry was made per CDR3 protein sequence, with no DNA. The V and J calls and clone size come from TCRdb's table, not from the authors' own analysis. This sample's records show 75,000 to 90,000 distinct CDR3 sequences. Approximately 0.67% of the sample rests with the top ten.

Each CD8+ T cell subset was flow-sorted in triplicate, with approximately 300,000 cells per subset placed directly into RLT lysis buffer. To exclude memory contaminants, naive CD8+ T cells were stringently defined as CD45RO-CCR7+CD27+CD95-. Standard density gradient centrifugation was used to isolate peripheral blood mononuclear cells from buffy coats. Naive CXCR3-negative and CXCR3-positive CD8+ T cells were flow-sorted on a FACSAria III. Total RNA was extracted from sorted cells using an RNeasy Mini Kit. The TCR originated in a human donor in good health. Some clones in this sample may be carry-over from other donors' samples. The rearranged segments are TRBV27 and TRBJ1-3. Sequencing was performed on naive CXCR3+ CD8+ T cells from blood. Interpreted using the paper, the cell subset or site label stands for: CD45RO-CCR7+CD27+CD95- naive CD8+ T cells expressing CXCR3 (TNR3+). The CDR3 in this case is CASSLKGYGNTIYF.